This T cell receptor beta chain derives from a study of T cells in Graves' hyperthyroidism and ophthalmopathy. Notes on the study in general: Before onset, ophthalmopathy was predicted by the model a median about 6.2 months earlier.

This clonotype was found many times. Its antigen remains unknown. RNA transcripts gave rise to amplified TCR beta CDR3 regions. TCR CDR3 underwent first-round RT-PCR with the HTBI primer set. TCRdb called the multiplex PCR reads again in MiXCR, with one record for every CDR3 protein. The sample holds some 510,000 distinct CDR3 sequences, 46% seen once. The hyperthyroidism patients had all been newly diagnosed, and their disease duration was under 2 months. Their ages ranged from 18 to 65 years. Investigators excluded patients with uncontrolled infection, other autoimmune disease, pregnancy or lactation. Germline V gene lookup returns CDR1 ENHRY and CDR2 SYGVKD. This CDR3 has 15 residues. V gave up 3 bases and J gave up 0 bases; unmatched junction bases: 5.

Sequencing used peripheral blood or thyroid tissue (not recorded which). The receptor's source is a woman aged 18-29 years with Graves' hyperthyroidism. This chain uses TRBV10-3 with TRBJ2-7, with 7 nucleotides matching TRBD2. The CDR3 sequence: CAISDRLADSYEQYF. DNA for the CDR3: TGTGCCATCAGTGATCGGCTAGCGGACTCCTACGAGCAGTACTTC.